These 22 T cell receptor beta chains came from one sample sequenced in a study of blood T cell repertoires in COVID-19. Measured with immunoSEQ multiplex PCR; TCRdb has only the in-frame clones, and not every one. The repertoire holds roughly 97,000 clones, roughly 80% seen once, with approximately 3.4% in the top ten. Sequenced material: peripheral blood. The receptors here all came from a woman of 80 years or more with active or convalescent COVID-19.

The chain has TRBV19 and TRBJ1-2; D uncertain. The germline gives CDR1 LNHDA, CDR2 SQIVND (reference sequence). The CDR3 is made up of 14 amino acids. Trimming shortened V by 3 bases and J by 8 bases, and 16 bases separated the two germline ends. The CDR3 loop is CASSISENSGGYTF. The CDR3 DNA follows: TGTGCCAGTAGTATCTCGGAAAACAGTGGAGGCTACACCTTC.

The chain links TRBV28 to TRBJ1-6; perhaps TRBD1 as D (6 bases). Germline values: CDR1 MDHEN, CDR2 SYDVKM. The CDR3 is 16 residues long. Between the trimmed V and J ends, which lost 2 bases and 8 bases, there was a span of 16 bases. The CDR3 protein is CASSLGGYYKDSPLHF. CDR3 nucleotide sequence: TGTGCCAGCAGTTTAGGGGGCTACTATAAGGATTCACCCCTCCACTTT.

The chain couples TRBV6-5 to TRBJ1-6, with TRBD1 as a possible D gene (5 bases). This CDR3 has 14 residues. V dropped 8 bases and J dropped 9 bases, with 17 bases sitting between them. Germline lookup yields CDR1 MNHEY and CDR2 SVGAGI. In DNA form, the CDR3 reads TGTGCCAGCGGGGGTGAACGTAGCGGTTCACCCCTCCACTTT. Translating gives CASGGERSGSPLHF.

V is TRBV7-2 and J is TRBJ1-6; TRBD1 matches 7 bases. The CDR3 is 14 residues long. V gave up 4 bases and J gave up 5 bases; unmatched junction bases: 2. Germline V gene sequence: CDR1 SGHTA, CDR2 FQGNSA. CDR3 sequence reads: CASSWDSDNSPLHF. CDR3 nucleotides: TGTGCCAGCAGCTGGGACAGTGATAATTCACCCCTCCACTTT.

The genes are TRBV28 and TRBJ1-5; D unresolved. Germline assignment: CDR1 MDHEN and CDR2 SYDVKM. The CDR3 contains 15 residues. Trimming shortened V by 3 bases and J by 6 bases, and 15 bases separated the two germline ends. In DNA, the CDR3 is TGTGCCAGCAGTTTCGATGGCATTGCGGGTCAGCCCCAGCATTTT. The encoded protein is CASSFDGIAGQPQHF.

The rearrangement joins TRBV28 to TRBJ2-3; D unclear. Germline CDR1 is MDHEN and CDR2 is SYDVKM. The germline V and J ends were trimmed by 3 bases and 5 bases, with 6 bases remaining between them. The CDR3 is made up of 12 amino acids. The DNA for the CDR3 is TGTGCCAGCAGTTTGCGCCGAGATACGCAGTATTTT. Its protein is CASSLRRDTQYF.

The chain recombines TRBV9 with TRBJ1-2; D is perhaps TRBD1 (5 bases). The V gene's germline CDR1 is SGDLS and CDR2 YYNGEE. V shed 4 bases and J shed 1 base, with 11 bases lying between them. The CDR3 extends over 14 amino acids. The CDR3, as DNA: TGTGCCAGCAGCACCGGACACCTTAACTATGGCTACACCTTC. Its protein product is CASSTGHLNYGYTF.

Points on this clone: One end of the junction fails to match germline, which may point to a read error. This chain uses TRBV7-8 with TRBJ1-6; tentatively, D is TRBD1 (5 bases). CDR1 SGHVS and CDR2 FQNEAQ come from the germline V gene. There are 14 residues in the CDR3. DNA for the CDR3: TGTGCCAGCAGCTTGGGGGGATTTCATTCAGCCCTCCACTTT. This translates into CASSLGGFHSALHF.

Here the CDR3 reads CASSLEAGVTGELFF. The CDR3 DNA is TGTGCCAGCAGCTTAGAGGCAGGGGTCACCGGGGAGCTGTTTTTT. This chain connects TRBV11-3 to TRBJ2-2; TRBD1 is a possible D gene (6 bases). The CDR3 length is 15 residues. Germline CDR1 and CDR2: SGHNT and YENEEA. V was clipped by 0 bases and J by 4 bases, with 9 bases between them.

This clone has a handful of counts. CDR3 in amino acids: CASSLDRGTDTQYF. CDR3 bases: TGCGCCAGCAGCCTAGACAGGGGTACAGATACGCAGTATTTT. The V gene is TRBV5-1, the J gene TRBJ2-3; 8 bases map to TRBD1. V trimming: 4 bases; J trimming: 3 bases; junction bases outside the gene matches: 4. The CDR3 has 14 residues. Germline lookup yields CDR1 SGHRS and CDR2 YFSETQ.

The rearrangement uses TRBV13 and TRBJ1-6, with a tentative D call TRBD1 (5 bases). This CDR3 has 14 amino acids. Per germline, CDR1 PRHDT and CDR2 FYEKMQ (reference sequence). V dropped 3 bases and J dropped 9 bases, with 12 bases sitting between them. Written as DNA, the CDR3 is TGTGCCAGCAGCTTTGACAGAGCGGGTTCACCCCTCCACTTT. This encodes CASSFDRAGSPLHF.

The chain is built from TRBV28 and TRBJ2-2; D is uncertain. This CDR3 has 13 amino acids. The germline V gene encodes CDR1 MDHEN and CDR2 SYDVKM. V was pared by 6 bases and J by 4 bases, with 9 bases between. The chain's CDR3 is CASRRPGTGELFF. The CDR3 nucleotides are TGTGCCAGCAGAAGACCGGGCACCGGGGAGCTGTTTTTT.

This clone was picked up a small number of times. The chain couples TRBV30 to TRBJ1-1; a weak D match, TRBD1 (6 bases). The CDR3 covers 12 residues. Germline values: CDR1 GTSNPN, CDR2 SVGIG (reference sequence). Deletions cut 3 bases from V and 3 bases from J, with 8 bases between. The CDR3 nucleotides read TGTGCCTGGAGAGGGGGACACACTGAAGCTTTCTTT. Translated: CAWRGGHTEAFF. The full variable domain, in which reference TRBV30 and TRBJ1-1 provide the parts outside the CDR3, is SQTIHQWPATLVQPVGSPLSLECTVEGTSNPNLYWYRQAAGRGLQLLFYSVGIGQISSEVPQNLSASRPQDRQFILSSKKLLLSDSGFYLCAWRGGHTEAFFGQGTRLTVV.

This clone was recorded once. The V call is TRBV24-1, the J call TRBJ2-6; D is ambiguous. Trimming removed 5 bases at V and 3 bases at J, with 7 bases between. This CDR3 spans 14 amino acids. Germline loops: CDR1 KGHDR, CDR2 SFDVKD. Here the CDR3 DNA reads TGTGCCACCAGTGGGGCGCTTGGGGCCAACGTCCTGACTTTC. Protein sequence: CATSGALGANVLTF.

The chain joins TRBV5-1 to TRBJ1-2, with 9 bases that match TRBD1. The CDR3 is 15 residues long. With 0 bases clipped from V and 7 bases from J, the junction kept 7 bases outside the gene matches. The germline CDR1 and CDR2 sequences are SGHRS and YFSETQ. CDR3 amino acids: CASSLGTGVRGGYTF. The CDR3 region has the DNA TGCGCCAGCAGCTTGGGGACAGGGGTAAGAGGTGGCTACACCTTC.

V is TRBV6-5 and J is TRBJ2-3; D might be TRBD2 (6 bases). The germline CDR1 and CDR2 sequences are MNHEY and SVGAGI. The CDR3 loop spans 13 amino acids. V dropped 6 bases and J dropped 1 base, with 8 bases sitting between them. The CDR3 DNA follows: TGTGCCAGCAGGGGGGGTCGCACAGATACGCAGTATTTT. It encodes CASRGGRTDTQYF.

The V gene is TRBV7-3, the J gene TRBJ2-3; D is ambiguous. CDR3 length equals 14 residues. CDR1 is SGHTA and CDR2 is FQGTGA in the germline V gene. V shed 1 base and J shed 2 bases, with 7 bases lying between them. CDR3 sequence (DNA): TGTGCCAGCAGCTTAATACAGTCCACAGATACGCAGTATTTT. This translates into CASSLIQSTDTQYF.

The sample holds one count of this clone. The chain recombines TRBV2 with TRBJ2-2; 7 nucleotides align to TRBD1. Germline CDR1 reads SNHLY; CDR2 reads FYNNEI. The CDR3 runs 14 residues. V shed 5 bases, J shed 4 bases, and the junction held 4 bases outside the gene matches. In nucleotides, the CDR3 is TGTGCCAGCAGTACCACAGGGGTCACCGGGGAGCTGTTTTTT. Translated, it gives CASSTTGVTGELFF.

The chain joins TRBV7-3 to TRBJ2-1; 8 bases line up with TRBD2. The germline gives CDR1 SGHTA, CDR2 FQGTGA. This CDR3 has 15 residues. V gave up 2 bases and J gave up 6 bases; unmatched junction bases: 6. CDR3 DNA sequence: TGTGCCAGCAGCTTAGGTAGCGGGAATATCAATGAGCAGTTCTTC. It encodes CASSLGSGNINEQFF.

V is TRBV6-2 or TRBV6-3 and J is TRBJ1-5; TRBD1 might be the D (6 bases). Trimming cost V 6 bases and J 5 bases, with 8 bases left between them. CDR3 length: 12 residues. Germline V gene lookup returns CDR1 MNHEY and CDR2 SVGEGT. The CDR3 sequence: CASSRTDQPQHF. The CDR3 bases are TGTGCCAGCAGCCGGACAGATCAGCCCCAGCATTTT.

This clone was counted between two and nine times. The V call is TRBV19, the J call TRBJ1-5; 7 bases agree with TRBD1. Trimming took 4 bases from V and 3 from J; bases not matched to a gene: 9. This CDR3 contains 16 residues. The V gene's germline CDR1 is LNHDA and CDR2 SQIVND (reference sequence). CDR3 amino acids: CASSTSHRGTNQPQHF. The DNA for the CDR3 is TGTGCCAGTAGTACCTCGCACAGGGGCACCAATCAGCCCCAGCATTTT.

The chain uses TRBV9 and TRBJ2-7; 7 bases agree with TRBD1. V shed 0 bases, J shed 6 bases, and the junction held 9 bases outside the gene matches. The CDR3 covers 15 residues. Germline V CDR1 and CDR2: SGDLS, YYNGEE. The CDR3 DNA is TGTGCCAGCAGCGTAGGACAGGGTTTTATCTCCGAGCAGTACTTC. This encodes CASSVGQGFISEQYF.